These T cell receptor beta chains were read from a single sample in a study of blood T cell repertoires in COVID-19. The table came from immunoSEQ multiplex PCR; TCRdb's copy has only in-frame clones and leaves some out. This repertoire shows around 170,000 clones, around 85% found once; its top ten account for over 7%. Material for sequencing was peripheral blood. The receptor source for this set is a man aged 50 to 60 with active or convalescent COVID-19. CDR3s include the opening cysteine and the closing phenylalanine or tryptophan. The order of the fields is clone size, D gene, V gene, J gene, CDR3 protein, CDR3 DNA. D genes are given only for firm matches. Only some rows state a clone size, as once, few, many or a class for expanded clones.

>-|TRBD2|TRBV28|TRBJ2-1
CASNLSGGDNEQFF
TGTGCCAGCAACCTTAGCGGGGGGGACAATGAGCAGTTCTTC
>-|TRBD1|TRBV3-1/TRBV3-2|TRBJ1-5
CASSRTPSGQSSLPQHF
TGTGCCAGCAGCCGCACCCCATCGGGACAGTCCTCGTTGCCCCAGCATTTT
>medium-sized|TRBD2|TRBV5-1|TRBJ2-3
CASSLTNTGRADTQYF
TGCGCCAGCAGCTTGACTAACACCGGGAGGGCAGATACGCAGTATTTT
>-|-|TRBV28|TRBJ1-4
CAGGTTGEKLFF
TGTGCTGGGGGGACTACAGGGGAAAAACTGTTTTTT
>few|TRBD1|TRBV14|TRBJ2-7
CASSQVGQGAREQYF
TGTGCCAGCAGCCAAGTCGGACAGGGGGCGCGTGAGCAGTACTTC
>-|TRBD2|TRBV28|TRBJ2-3
CASSSLAGGNTDTQYF
TGTGCCAGCAGCTCCCTAGCGGGGGGTAACACAGATACGCAGTATTTT
>-|TRBD1|TRBV24-1|TRBJ1-2
CATSRGTGENFTF
TGTGCCACCAGCCGAGGGACAGGGGAAAATTTCACCTTC
>few|TRBD1|TRBV5-5|TRBJ1-2
CASSFSGTGGYGYTF
TGTGCCAGCAGCTTCTCAGGGACAGGGGGCTATGGCTACACCTTC
>-|-|TRBV25-1|TRBJ2-1
CASREDSHNEQFF
TGTGCCAGCAGAGAAGACTCACACAATGAGCAGTTCTTC
>-|-|TRBV7-9|TRBJ1-6
CASSFQGKNSPLHF
TGTGCCAGCAGCTTCCAGGGTAAAAATTCACCCCTCCACTTT
>-|TRBD2|TRBV6-5|TRBJ2-5
CASSLAGMETQYF
TGTGCCAGCAGCCTAGCGGGAATGGAGACCCAGTACTTC
>once|TRBD1|TRBV7-2|TRBJ1-2
CASSLVAGGYYGYTF
TGTGCCAGCAGCTTAGTCGCAGGGGGATACTATGGCTACACCTTC
>-|-|TRBV18|TRBJ1-1
CASSPQGEGVYAEAFF
TGTGCCAGCTCACCACAAGGGGAAGGGGTGTACGCTGAAGCTTTCTTT
>-|-|TRBV28|TRBJ2-7
CASTQNYHEQYF
TGTGCCAGCACCCAAAACTACCACGAGCAGTACTTC
>-|-|TRBV6-5|TRBJ1-3
CASSRLVSGNTIYF
TGTGCCAGCAGCCGACTGGTCTCTGGAAACACCATATATTTT
>-|TRBD2|TRBV19|TRBJ2-7
CASRTGTRVFEQYF
TGTGCCAGTAGAACCGGGACTAGGGTCTTCGAGCAGTACTTC
>-|-|TRBV7-9|TRBJ1-5
CASSSNRYQPQHF
TGTGCCAGCAGTTCGAACAGGTATCAGCCCCAGCATTTT
>-|-|TRBV29-1|TRBJ1-1
CSTTYQAANTEAFF
TGCAGCACCACCTATCAGGCAGCGAACACTGAAGCTTTCTTT
>-|-|TRBV28|TRBJ2-7
CASSPVQGPVVPHEQYF
TGTGCCAGCAGTCCCGTGCAGGGTCCGGTCGTCCCCCACGAGCAGTACTTC
>-|TRBD1|TRBV3-1/TRBV3-2|TRBJ1-5
CASSQTGANQPQHF
TGTGCCAGCAGCCAGACAGGGGCCAATCAGCCCCAGCATTTT
>few|-|TRBV18|TRBJ1-1
CASSPIQGRDTEAFF
TGTGCCAGCTCACCAATTCAGGGGCGAGACACTGAAGCTTTCTTT
>-|-|TRBV12-3/TRBV12-4|TRBJ1-3
CASSLERGDTIYF
TGTGCCAGCAGTTTAGAACGCGGAGACACCATATATTTT
>once|-|TRBV28|TRBJ1-2
CASSFEGVRGYTF
TGTGCCAGCAGTTTTGAGGGGGTGAGGGGCTACACCTTC
>-|-|TRBV10-1|TRBJ1-4
CASSGGPGDEKLFF
TGCGCCAGCAGTGGGGGGCCAGGGGATGAAAAACTGTTTTTT
>-|-|TRBV2|TRBJ1-2
CASRRGVYGYTF
TGTGCCAGCCGCAGGGGAGTCTATGGCTACACCTTC
>once|TRBD1|TRBV5-1|TRBJ1-4
CASSSGTGPHATNEKLFF
TGCGCCAGCAGCTCCGGGACAGGGCCTCATGCAACTAATGAAAAACTGTTTTTT
>-|TRBD2|TRBV3-1/TRBV3-2|TRBJ2-3
CASSQERGLAGVDTQYF
TGTGCCAGCAGCCAAGAGCGGGGGCTAGCGGGAGTTGATACGCAGTATTTT
>-|-|TRBV7-7|TRBJ2-5
CASSSKDFQETQYF
TGTGCCAGCAGCTCCAAGGACTTCCAAGAGACCCAGTACTTC
>-|-|TRBV19|TRBJ1-1
CASRIQVGREAFF
TGTGCCAGTAGGATTCAGGTGGGCCGCGAAGCTTTCTTT
>-|TRBD2|TRBV7-6|TRBJ2-1
CASSLAGRGDNEQFF
TGTGCCAGCAGCTTAGCTGGGAGGGGTGACAATGAGCAGTTCTTC
>-|-|TRBV28|TRBJ2-7
CASSDTYEQYF
TGTGCCAGCAGCGACACCTACGAGCAGTACTTC
>-|-|TRBV25-1|TRBJ1-2
CASSGPGDNYGYTF
TGTGCCAGCAGTGGGCCAGGTGATAACTATGGCTACACCTTC
>-|TRBD1|TRBV19|TRBJ1-1
CATSLGQAVSTEAFF
TGTGCCACATCACTAGGACAGGCGGTAAGCACTGAAGCTTTCTTT